One and the same sample provided the 14 T cell receptor beta chains below, sequenced in a study of cytomegalovirus exposure and HLA in healthy donors. 60 Vbeta and 13 Jbeta primers were used in PCR. The table came from immunoSEQ multiplex PCR; TCRdb's copy has only in-frame clones and leaves some out. The table shows under 150,000 clones, with around 76% occurring only once. The sample consisted of PBMCs. These receptor sequences come from a woman in her fifties or sixties in good health and CMV-seronegative.

The chain uses TRBV7-8 and TRBJ1-4; the D gene is possibly TRBD1 (5 bases). Germline loops: CDR1 SGHVS, CDR2 FQNEAQ. The length of the CDR3 is 13 residues. V was clipped by 5 bases and J by 8 bases, with 12 bases between them. The DNA of the CDR3 is TGTGCCAGCAGCCGGGGGTGGGGCGAAAAACTGTTTTTT. This gives the protein CASSRGWGEKLFF. The full variable domain, in which reference TRBV7-8 and TRBJ1-4 provide the parts outside the CDR3, is GAGVSQSPRYKVAKRGQDVALRCDPISGHVSLFWYQQALGQGPEFLTYFQNEAQLDKSGLPSDRFFAERPEGSVSTLKIQRTQQEDSAVYLCASSRGWGEKLFFGSGTQLSVL.

The chain has TRBV30 and TRBJ1-3; D gene unclear. Per germline, CDR1 GTSNPN and CDR2 SVGIG (reference sequence). The CDR3 loop spans 14 amino acids. Trimming took off 8 bases at V and 0 bases at J, with 14 bases between the two ends. The chain's CDR3 is CATESPPSGNTIYF. CDR3 in DNA: TGTGCCACCGAAAGCCCGCCCTCTGGAAACACCATATATTTT.

The V and J genes are TRBV28 and TRBJ2-7, with TRBD2 identical over 13 bases. J lost 11 bases, V lost 2 bases, and 9 bases had no gene match. Per the germline V gene, CDR1 is MDHEN and CDR2 is SYDVKM. This CDR3 has 15 residues. The CDR3 DNA sequence: TGTGCCAGCAGTTTAACAACCGGGACTAGCGGGATAAAGTACTTC. Encoded protein: CASSLTTGTSGIKYF.

The chain has TRBV6-5 and TRBJ1-5; tentatively, D is TRBD1 (6 bases). V was pared by 3 bases and J by 4 bases, with 7 bases between. The CDR3 has 13 residues. Germline CDR1 reads MNHEY; CDR2 reads SVGAGI. CDR3 nucleotide sequence: TGTGCCAGCAGTTATGGACAGAATCAGCCCCAGCATTTT. It is translated as CASSYGQNQPQHF.

The V gene is TRBV5-1, the J gene TRBJ1-1; a weak D match, TRBD1 (5 bases). The CDR3 loop spans 16 amino acids. V lost 0 bases to trimming and J lost 3 bases, with 15 bases between them. The germline gives CDR1 SGHRS, CDR2 YFSETQ. The CDR3 DNA reads TGCGCCAGCAGCTTGGATTCCCAGGGAGGATACACTGAAGCTTTCTTT. Residues: CASSLDSQGGYTEAFF.

The chain couples TRBV28 to TRBJ1-5; 11 bases are a match to TRBD1. J lost 5 bases, V lost 5 bases, and 5 bases had no gene match. Germline assignment: CDR1 MDHEN and CDR2 SYDVKM. This CDR3 has 15 residues. The CDR3 DNA sequence: TGTGCCAGCAGTAGTTCGGGACAGGGGGATCAGCCCCAGCATTTT. As protein: CASSSSGQGDQPQHF. Combining the CDR3 with reference TRBV28 and TRBJ1-5 gives the whole variable domain DVKVTQSSRYLVKRTGEKVFLECVQDMDHENMFWYRQDPGLGLRLIYFSYDVKMKEKGDIPEGYSVSREKKERFSLILESASTNQTSMYLCASSSSGQGDQPQHFGDGTRLSIL.

The chain is built from TRBV10-3 and TRBJ2-7; 7 nucleotides match TRBD1. The CDR3 length is 13 residues. J gave up 0 bases and V 6 bases, and 2 bases lay outside the gene matches. The germline V gene has CDR1 ENHRY and CDR2 SYGVKD. CDR3 sequence reads: CAIRDRSSYEQYF. The CDR3 DNA is TGTGCCATCAGGGACAGGAGCTCCTACGAGCAGTACTTC.

This chain connects TRBV7-3 to TRBJ2-3; 7 nucleotides agree with TRBD2. Germline V gene lookup returns CDR1 SGHTA and CDR2 FQGTGA. J was trimmed by 5 bases and V by 5 bases; bases with no gene match: 7. The CDR3 loop spans 14 amino acids. CDR3 sequence reads: CASSRTSRIDTQYF. CDR3 bases: TGTGCCAGCAGCCGGACTAGTCGGATAGATACGCAGTATTTT.

The CDR3 sequence: CSVVITSGRADNEQFF. For the CDR3, the DNA is TGCAGCGTGGTCATAACTAGCGGGAGGGCCGACAATGAGCAGTTCTTC. The chain combines TRBV29-1 with TRBJ2-1, with 13 bases lining up with TRBD2. The CDR3 spans 16 residues. The germline V gene encodes CDR1 SQVTM and CDR2 ANQGSEA. V lost 6 bases and J lost 5; bases outside the gene matches: 10.

CDR3 sequence: CAWSDQAGPQHF. The CDR3 DNA reads TGTGCCTGGAGTGATCAGGCTGGCCCCCAGCATTTT. V and J are TRBV30 and TRBJ1-5; D is unresolved. Per germline, CDR1 GTSNPN and CDR2 SVGIG (reference sequence). V lost 1 base to trimming and J lost 10 bases, with 11 bases between them. This CDR3 spans 12 amino acids.

The rearrangement links TRBV7-6 to TRBJ1-1, with a tentative D call TRBD1 (6 bases). The germline V gene encodes CDR1 SGHVS and CDR2 FNYEAQ. The CDR3 runs 16 residues. V lost 3 bases to trimming and J lost 5 bases, with 19 bases between them. The CDR3, as DNA: TGTGCCAGCAGCTTGGGCGGGGGGGGCTACGGTACTGAAGCTTTCTTT. It codes for CASSLGGGGYGTEAFF.

The table lists this clone with a few counts. V is TRBV2 and J is TRBJ1-1; possibly TRBD1 for D (6 bases). With 7 bases removed from V and 2 bases from J, the gap between germline ends came to 14 bases. From germline, CDR1 is SNHLY and CDR2 FYNNEI. This CDR3 region has 14 residues. This CDR3 reads CASKLDRYNTEAFF. CDR3 nucleotide sequence: TGTGCCAGCAAACTCGACAGGTATAACACTGAAGCTTTCTTT.

The chain carries TRBV12-5 and TRBJ2-1, with TRBD2 matching 13 bases. This CDR3 spans 16 amino acids. J lost 3 bases, V lost 1 base, and 0 bases had no gene match. Germline lookup yields CDR1 LGHNT and CDR2 FRNRAP. CDR3 DNA: TGTGCTAGTGGTTTGGGACTAGCGGGAGGCTACAATGAGCAGTTCTTC. It translates to CASGLGLAGGYNEQFF.

The J gene is TRBJ2-7, the V gene TRBV5-4; 7 bases are a match to TRBD1. Trimming at V came to 4 bases and at J to 3 bases, leaving 7 bases not matched to a gene. Germline CDR1 is SGHNT and CDR2 is YYREEE (reference sequence). This CDR3 has 14 residues. The CDR3 coding sequence is TGTGCCAGCAGCGGGAAGGGGGCAGGCTACGAGCAGTACTTC. Amino acids: CASSGKGAGYEQYF.